The 5 T cell receptor beta chains in this list originate from one sample, sequenced in a study of a mutant IDH1 vaccine in newly diagnosed glioma. The time point denotes: week 11, during vaccination. Vaccination comprised doses that each held 300 ug of mutant IDH1 20-mer peptide, plus topical imiquimod. Their target antigens are unknown. Produced via immunoSEQ multiplex PCR; TCRdb's table is partial and in-frame only. The table has 40,000 to 55,000 clones, around nine tenths seen once. Sequences were derived from PBMCs, sampled from a glioma patient whose treatment included an IDH1 peptide vaccine. These receptor sequences come from a man aged 45-60 years with glioma.

This clone showed up just once. The chain carries TRBV29-1 and TRBJ2-5; a possible D gene is TRBD2 (6 bases). V lost 4 bases and J lost 5, with 20 bases in between. The length of the CDR3 is 15 residues. The germline V gene has CDR1 SQVTM and CDR2 ANQGSEA. CDR3 in amino acids: CSVAPSAPPAETQYF. The DNA of the CDR3 is TGCAGCGTTGCCCCTAGCGCCCCCCCTGCGGAGACCCAGTACTTC.

This chain joins TRBV30 and TRBJ2-3; 9 bases fit TRBD2. Germline CDR1 reads GTSNPN; CDR2 reads SVGIG (reference sequence). Trimming took 5 bases from V and 4 from J; bases not matched to a gene: 10. CDR3 size: 15 residues. CDR3 in DNA: TGTGCCTGGGCCCTGGGGCGGGAGGGCCCAGATACGCAGTATTTT. This gives the protein CAWALGREGPDTQYF.

The genes are TRBV7-2 and TRBJ1-1, with a tentative D call TRBD1 (6 bases). Germline CDR1 SGHTA, CDR2 FQGNSA. V was cut by 6 bases and J by 1 base, with 12 bases left in between. This CDR3 has 14 residues. The CDR3: CASRTGQRNTEAFF. The CDR3 coding sequence is TGTGCCAGCAGGACGGGACAACGGAACACTGAAGCTTTCTTT.

The gene calls are TRBV6-1 and TRBJ2-1, with 11 bases lining up with TRBD1. CDR1 is MNHNS and CDR2 is SASEGT in the germline V gene. This CDR3 has 15 residues. J was trimmed by 9 bases and V by 7 bases; bases with no gene match: 11. CDR3 sequence (DNA): TGTGCCAGCACCCTGGCGACGGGACAGGGGGGTGAGCAGTTCTTC. Amino acids: CASTLATGQGGEQFF.

J is TRBJ1-5 and V is TRBV4-2, with 7 positions matching TRBD1. In germline, CDR1 is LGHNA, CDR2 YNFKEQ. V lost 1 base to trimming and J lost 2 bases; unmatched junction nucleotides: 5. The CDR3 is 16 amino acids. The CDR3 nucleotides read TGTGCCAGCAGCCAAGCCCCAACAGGGGGCAATCAGCCCCAGCATTTT. It encodes CASSQAPTGGNQPQHF.